The present T cell receptor beta chain was sequenced within a study of blood T cells in healthy people across ages. This clonotype was seen only a few times. The antigen is unknown. This CDR3 spans 13 amino acids. V was shortened by 2 bases and J by 1 base, with 5 bases between the two germline ends. Germline values: CDR1 SGHDT, CDR2 YYEEEE. Study findings and constraints: PBMCs left unsorted prevented a conclusive naive versus antigen-experienced comparison. Diversity of TCR beta correlated strongly with naive T cell percentage.

The second PCR ran roughly 7 to 11 cycles with a sample-barcoded 5' primer and J-beta primers. TCRdb independently ran MiXCR on the 5' RACE reads; one entry per CDR3 protein. Here the sample spans over 750,000 distinct CDR3 sequences, 25% being singletons. These same data were also listed under a study on T cells of mothers and their children.

Sequencing was carried out using blood. This sequence joins TRBV5-6 and TRBJ2-3; unclear D gene. The TCR comes from a boy aged 10-17 years in good health. CDR3 bases: TGTGCCAGCAGCTTTCAGGGCACAGATACGCAGTATTTT. Translated, it gives CASSFQGTDTQYF.